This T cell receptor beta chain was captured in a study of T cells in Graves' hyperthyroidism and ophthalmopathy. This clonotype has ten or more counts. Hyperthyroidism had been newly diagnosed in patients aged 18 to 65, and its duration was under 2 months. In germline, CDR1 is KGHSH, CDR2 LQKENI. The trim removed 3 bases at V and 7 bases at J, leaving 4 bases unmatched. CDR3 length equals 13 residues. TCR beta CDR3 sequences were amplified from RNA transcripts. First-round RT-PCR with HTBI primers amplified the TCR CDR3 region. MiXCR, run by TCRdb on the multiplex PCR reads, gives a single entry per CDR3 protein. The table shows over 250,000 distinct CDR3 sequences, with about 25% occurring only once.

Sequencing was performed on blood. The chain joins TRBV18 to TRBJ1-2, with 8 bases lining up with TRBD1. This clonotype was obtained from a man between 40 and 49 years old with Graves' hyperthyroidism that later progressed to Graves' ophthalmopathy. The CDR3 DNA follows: TGTGCCAGCTCACCCCCGACAGGGGTTGGCTACACCTTC. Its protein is CASSPPTGVGYTF.